One TCR beta chain is described in this entry. Its antigen remains unidentified. Base qualities are not recorded, but no much larger clone differs from it by a single base. The data were obtained in a study of OX40 agonist ivuxolimab in advanced cancers. Some background on the complete study: Ivuxolimab was an agonistic, fully human IgG2 monoclonal antibody directed against OX40 (CD134), a costimulatory receptor. Intravenous ivuxolimab was administered to patients every 2 weeks at six dose levels: 0.01, 0.1, 0.3, 1.5, 3 and 10 mg/kg. Of the approximately 53 patients in dose escalation, about 20 had hepatocellular carcinoma, roughly 15 had melanoma, 9 had renal cell carcinoma and 9 had head and neck cancer. The dose-escalation cohort was around 83% male with a mean age of around 62 years, ranging from roughly 20 to 80. Patients were allowed to have had prior anti-PD-1, anti-PD-L1 or anti-CTLA-4 therapy, and approximately 40% of the dose-escalation patients had previously received checkpoint inhibitors. Three dose-escalation patients achieved partial responses, one with hepatocellular carcinoma and two with cutaneous melanoma. Peripheral TCRbeta sequencing aimed to test whether ivuxolimab altered TCR sequence diversity and caused clonal T-cell expansion. The paper describes the monotherapy dose-escalation part (N of about 52 patients) of the phase I trial of ivuxolimab.

Genomic DNA was extracted from sorted cells for sequencing of the TCRbeta CDR3 region. TCRbeta CDR3 regions were sequenced using the immunoSEQ Assay. In its TCRdb copy, this immuneACCESS table keeps in-frame sequences only and misses some clones. Where compared with another copy, unresolved V genes explain less than half of these, and the others have no known cause. In this sample the table shows about 68,000 clones, roughly 84% of which occur a single time. Of the sample, 0.68% falls within the top ten clones. Unmatched junction bases come to 13, with V trimmed by 3 bases and J by 3 bases. The germline V gene provides CDR1 SGHDT and CDR2 YYEEEE. The cysteine opens and the phenylalanine closes a CDR3 of 17 amino acids. Only the CDR3 region is kept as DNA, spanning 51 bases read in frame from base 1. Study-wide conclusions, independent of this receptor: After ivuxolimab, expanded clones were on average more numerous among CD8+ T cells than among CD4+ T cells. In the 0.1-3.0 mg/kg groups, partial responders had among the lowest normalized peripheral clonal expansion, particularly in CD8+ T cells. At doses of 0.1 to 3.0 mg/kg, clonal expansion of both CD4+ and CD8+ blood T cells was observed from baseline to week 6. Antigen specificity was not determined for the clonally expanded peripheral T cells. Low levels of normalized T-cell clonal expansion were also seen in some nonresponding patients.

Patients with autoimmune disease history or receiving systemic immunosuppression were excluded from the trial. Peripheral blood for TCR sequencing was drawn from every dose cohort at baseline, at cycle 4 day 1 and at cycle 7 day 1. Samples were obtained from an open-label, multicenter, first-in-human phase I dose-escalation trial of ivuxolimab. Adults with locally advanced or metastatic melanoma, renal cell, hepatocellular, or head and neck squamous cell carcinoma were enrolled in the trial. Before TCR sequencing, CD4+ and CD8+ T cells were separately sorted from peripheral blood. This TCR was recovered from an adult with an advanced solid tumor such as melanoma, head and neck, liver or kidney cancer. Specimen: CD4+ or CD8+ T cells sorted from blood, collected in a trial of the OX40 agonist ivuxolimab. The chain couples TRBV5-6 to TRBJ2-3; 7 bases in the junction line up with TRBD1. CDR3 region: CASSSLHEQGITDTQYF. The DNA reads as follows: TGTGCCAGCAGCTCACTACACGAACAGGGGATTACAGATACGCAGTATTTT.